Sequencing of this T cell receptor (beta chain) was carried out in a study of shared clonotypes between healthy human individuals. Study at large: Used for every donor were three CD4 naive, three CD4 memory, two CD8 naive and one CD8 memory plate.

Trimming shortened V by 4 bases and J by 0 bases, and 13 bases separated the two germline ends. In germline, CDR1 is SGHNT, CDR2 YYREEE (reference sequence). The CDR3 contains 15 residues. Subsets obtained from CD4+ cells comprised CD45RA+ naive and CD45RA-negative memory cells. This clone was observed once. Across several immunoSEQ plates, the genomic DNA of each subset was split evenly. Using immunoSEQ multiplex PCR, the repertoire was profiled, and TCRdb retains in-frame clones only, with some absent. The sample records about 2 million clones, 85% to 95% being singletons. Sequencing input: naive CD4+ T cells sorted from blood. Subset indicated: CD45RA+ positively selected. The sequence was obtained from a man aged 18 to 30 in good health. The genes are TRBV5-4 and TRBJ1-1, with D unclear. The CDR3 reads CASSVGGELNTEAFF. The CDR3 DNA reads as TGTGCCAGCAGCGTGGGCGGGGAATTGAACACTGAAGCTTTCTTT.